This T cell receptor beta chain was sequenced during a study of a mutant IDH1 vaccine in newly diagnosed glioma (dated by TCRdb to 2020 to 2022). As for the study more broadly: The 30 to 40 treated patients were 62.5% male and about 40% female, with a mean age of approximately 38 years. Before enrollment, patients had received standard therapy of radiotherapy alone, temozolomide alone, or radiochemotherapy with temozolomide; most received the combination. Peripheral blood was drawn at six visits: V03 (baseline), V05, V07, V10, V12 and V13. For exploratory analyses, fewer than 30 treated patients had longitudinal TCRB deep sequencing done wherever samples were available.

This clone turned up a few times. The specificity of this receptor is unknown. The input lacks base qualities; no much larger clone sits a single base away. The receptor library was made with the immunoSEQ multiplex PCR assay. Following the manufacturer's protocol, the hsTCRB Kit was used to amplify rearranged TCR beta chain sequences. An Illumina MiSeq was used to sequence the TCRB libraries. The original methods were these. The kit vendor's proprietary platform handled demultiplexing, trimming and gene mapping. TCRdb re-hosts the immuneACCESS table, in-frame sequences only. Its copies lack some clones; in the studies checked, an unresolved V gene accounts for under half of them, and the cause for the rest is not known. V and J calls and clone size are given by that table; D and trimming were obtained from the DNA. The sample table lists roughly 46,000 clones, around 86% of them with a count of one. The ten largest clones represent about 2.5% of the sample.

Broader findings and caveats from the paper: Pseudoprogression appeared unrelated to alterations in the top peripheral T cell clonotypes detected by TCRB sequencing. Selection of PBMC samples for TCRB deep sequencing was based on availability. Across multiple MHC alleles, vaccine-induced immune responses were seen in 90% to 95% of patients. According to the authors, sample limitations meant that analyses of patient blood samples could not be reproduced.

The germline V gene yields SGHTA for CDR1 and FQGNSA for CDR2. Relative to germline, V is 1 base shorter and J is 1 base shorter, with 8 bases between their ends. Its CDR3 holds 15 amino acids, cysteine through phenylalanine. The read is trimmed to its CDR3 DNA, 45 bases read in frame from base 1. The sample's time point, from its label and the paper: baseline, week 1 (first vaccination visit). The treatment or condition label of this sample denotes: pre-vaccination baseline after standard-of-care therapy. Newly diagnosed WHO grade 3 or 4 IDH1-mutant astrocytomas showing loss of nuclear ATRX were present in the donors. The samples were drawn from NOA16, a multicentre, single-arm, open-label phase I trial in Germany that tested a mutant IDH1 peptide vaccine in humans for the first time. Visit V03 blood draws served as the baseline sample for immunogenicity testing. Genomic DNA for TCRB sequencing was extracted from EDTA blood using the DNeasy Blood and Tissue Kit.

The material was PBMCs, obtained from a glioma patient treated with radiotherapy, temozolomide or both. The sequence came from a middle-aged man with glioma. The V and J segments used are TRBV7-2 and TRBJ2-4; the D gene is not confidently resolved. The sequenced DNA is TGTGCCAGCAGCTTAGGGGGTTCGGCCAAAAACATTCAGTACTTC. This translates into CASSLGGSAKNIQYF.